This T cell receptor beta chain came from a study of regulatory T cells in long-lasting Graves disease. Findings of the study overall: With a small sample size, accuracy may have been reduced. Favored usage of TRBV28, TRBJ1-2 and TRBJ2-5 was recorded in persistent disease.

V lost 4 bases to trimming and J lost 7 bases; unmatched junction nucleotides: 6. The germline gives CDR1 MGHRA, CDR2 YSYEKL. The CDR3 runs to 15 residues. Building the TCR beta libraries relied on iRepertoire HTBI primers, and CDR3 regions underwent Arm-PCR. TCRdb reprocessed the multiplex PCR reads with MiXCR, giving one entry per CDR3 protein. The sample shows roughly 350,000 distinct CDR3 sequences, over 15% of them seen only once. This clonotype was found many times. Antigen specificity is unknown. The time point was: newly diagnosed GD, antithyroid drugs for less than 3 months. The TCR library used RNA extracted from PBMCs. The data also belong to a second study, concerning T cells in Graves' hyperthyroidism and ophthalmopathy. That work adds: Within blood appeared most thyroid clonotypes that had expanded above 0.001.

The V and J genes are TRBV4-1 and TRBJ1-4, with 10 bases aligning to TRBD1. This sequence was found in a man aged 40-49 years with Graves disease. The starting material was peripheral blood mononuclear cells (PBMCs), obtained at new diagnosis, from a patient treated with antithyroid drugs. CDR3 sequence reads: CASSRGDRGFEKLFF. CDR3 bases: TGCGCCAGCAGCCGGGGGGACAGGGGATTTGAAAAACTGTTTTTT.